This T cell receptor (beta chain) was captured by sequencing in a study of T cells in Graves' hyperthyroidism and ophthalmopathy (dated by TCRdb to about 2019). Regarding the research as a whole: Peripheral blood samples were taken at initial diagnosis, before any treatment was given. The study also compared thyroid tissue and blood T-cell repertoires from about six Graves' hyperthyroidism patients. To identify distinguishing TCR V-J signatures, a discovery cohort of about 95 patients was used, comprising 40 to 45 with Graves' ophthalmopathy and approximately 58 with stable Graves' hyperthyroidism. TCR Vbeta CDR3 sequencing of 140 or so peripheral blood samples (under 45 ophthalmopathy, 75 to 85 hyperthyroidism and some 17 progressor patients) is reported in the paper. The roughly 99 discovery patients were divided at random into training and test sets in a 7:3 ratio. Once sampling was done, hyperthyroidism patients were given methimazole at a starting dose of 30 mg daily, whereas ophthalmopathy patients were given high-dose intravenous methylprednisolone. Whether ophthalmopathy could be predicted prospectively was tested in an independent validation cohort made up of 18 to 20 hyperthyroidism patients plus 17 patients who later progressed to ophthalmopathy.

Amplification of TCR beta CDR3 regions was carried out from RNA transcripts. The TCR CDR3 was subjected to a first round of RT-PCR using the HTBI primer set and the Qiagen OneStep RT-PCR kit. Libraries were constructed in a second round of multiplex PCR, after which size selection and purification were performed. The libraries were sequenced on an Illumina HiSeq2000 using paired-end 100 bp reads. As for the original processing: SOAPnuke was used to process the raw data, removing reads that contained adapters or uncalled bases, had a mean Phred below 15, or lacked an exact match to the constant primer or identifier. COPE v1.2.5 was used to merge high-quality paired reads, and clonotypes were defined as unique nucleotide sequences. MiTCR v1.1 was used to align the clonotypes against IMGT TRBV, TRBD and TRBJ reference segments. The analysis was restricted to V-J combinations with a frequency above 0.0001, which together covered around 99% of the repertoires. The TCS score was defined as the ratio of F50 (clonal expansion) to E x V (chaos), calculated using BLOSUM62-based TCRdist between CDR3 peptides within each V-J. Welch's t-statistics and random forest reduced 500 to 650 V-J features to some 14, which were used in a naive Bayes classifier (R e1071). TCRdb trimmed public reads at Q25 via fastp, called clones via MiXCR and kept in-frame beta chains. Every distinct CDR3 protein forms one entry, paired with its most common genes and DNA. The V and J calls reflect TCRdb's pipeline rather than the authors' work. The sample profile shows a few hundred thousand distinct CDR3 sequences; around 19% of them were found once. The ten largest clonotypes hold about 45% of the sample.

Results the study describes overall, beyond this receptor: In cross-validation, a model built on a 13 V-J signature told ophthalmopathy apart from stable hyperthyroidism with approximately 90% sensitivity and about 81% specificity, and in testing the same model reached 80%/75%. No statistical method was used to set the sample size in advance, and investigators knew the group allocation. Most expanded thyroid clonotypes (frequency above 0.001) were also detected in blood, suggesting blood repertoires may reflect thyroid immune responses. In validation, the model predicted progression to ophthalmopathy a median of about 6.5 months before onset, with 65% to 71% sensitivity and roughly 77% specificity.

From cysteine to phenylalanine, the CDR3 is 13 amino acids long. Only the CDR3 portion is preserved as DNA: 39 bases, with reading frame beginning at the first base. Trimming costs V 4 bases and J 0 bases, and their ends lie 10 bases apart. The germline V gene (reference sequence) sets CDR1 to DFQATT and CDR2 to SNEGSKA. There are many counts of this clonotype. Its target antigen remains unknown. Base qualities are missing; no much larger clone stands one base away. A patient counted as having stable Graves' hyperthyroidism if no progression to ophthalmopathy occurred over 18 months of follow-up. Hyperthyroidism patients were newly diagnosed, with disease duration under 2 months, and aged 18 to 65 years. Exclusion was applied to patients with uncontrolled infections, other autoimmune diseases, pregnancy or lactation. Clinical symptoms, serum thyroxine and TRAb, thyroid ultrasound, and orbital computed tomography formed the basis for the diagnoses. PBMCs were separated from 10 ml of fresh peripheral blood using Ficoll-Paque density gradient centrifugation. Total RNA was extracted with Trizol reagent, and quality was checked on an Agilent 2100 Bioanalyzer.

The chain links TRBV20-1 with TRBJ2-7, with the D gene not confidently named. The TCR originated in a man between 40 and 49 years old with Graves' hyperthyroidism. The sequencing sample was made of blood. The sequenced DNA is TGCAGTGCTAAGGGTGTCCTCTCCTACGAGCAGTACTTC. Its coded protein is CSAKGVLSYEQYF.